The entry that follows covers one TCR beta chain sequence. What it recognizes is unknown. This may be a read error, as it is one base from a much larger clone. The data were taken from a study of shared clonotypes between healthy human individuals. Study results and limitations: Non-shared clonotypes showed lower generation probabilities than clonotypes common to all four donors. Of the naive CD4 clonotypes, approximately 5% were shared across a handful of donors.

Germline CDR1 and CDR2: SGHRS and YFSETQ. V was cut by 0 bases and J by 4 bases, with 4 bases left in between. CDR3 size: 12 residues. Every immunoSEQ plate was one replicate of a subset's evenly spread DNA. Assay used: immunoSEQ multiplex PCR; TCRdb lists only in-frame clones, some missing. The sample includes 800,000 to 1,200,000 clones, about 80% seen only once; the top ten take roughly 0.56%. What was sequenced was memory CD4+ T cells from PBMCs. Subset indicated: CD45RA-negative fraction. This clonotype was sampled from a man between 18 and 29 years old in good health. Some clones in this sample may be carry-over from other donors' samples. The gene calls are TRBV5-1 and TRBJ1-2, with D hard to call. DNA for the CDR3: TGCGCCAGCAGCTTGGACATCTATGGCTACACCTTC. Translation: CASSLDIYGYTF. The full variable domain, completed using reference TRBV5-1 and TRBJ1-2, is KAGVTQTPRYLIKTRGQQVTLSCSPISGHRSVSWYQQTPGQGLQFLFEYFSETQRNKGNFPGRFSGRQFSNSRSEMNVSTLELGDSALYLCASSLDIYGYTFGSGTRLTVV.